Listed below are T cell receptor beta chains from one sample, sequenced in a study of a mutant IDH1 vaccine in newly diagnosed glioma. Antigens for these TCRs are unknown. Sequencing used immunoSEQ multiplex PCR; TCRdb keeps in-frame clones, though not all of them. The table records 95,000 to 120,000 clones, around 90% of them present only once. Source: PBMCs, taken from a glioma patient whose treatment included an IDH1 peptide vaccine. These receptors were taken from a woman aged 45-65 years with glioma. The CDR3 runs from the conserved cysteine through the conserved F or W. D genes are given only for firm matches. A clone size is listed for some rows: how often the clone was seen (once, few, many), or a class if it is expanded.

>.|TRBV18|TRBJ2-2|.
TGTGCCAGCTCACTAGAGGGAACCGGGGAGCTGTTTTTT
CASSLEGTGELFF
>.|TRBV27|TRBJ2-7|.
TGTGCCAGCAGTCCTTCCCGAGGGTCTTACGAGCAGTACTTC
CASSPSRGSYEQYF
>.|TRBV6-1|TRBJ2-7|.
TGTGCCAGCAGTATCGGTAGCTCCTACGAGCAGTACTTC
CASSIGSSYEQYF
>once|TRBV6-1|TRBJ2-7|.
TGTGCCAGCAGTTACGAGCAGTACTTC
CASSYEQYF
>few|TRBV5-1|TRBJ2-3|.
TGCGCCAGCAGTTTGAGGGGCGGTTCCTATACGCAGTATTTT
CASSLRGGSYTQYF
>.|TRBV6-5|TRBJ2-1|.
TGTGCCAGCAGTTACTCGGGGCTGTTAAACAATGAGCAGTTCTTC
CASSYSGLLNNEQFF
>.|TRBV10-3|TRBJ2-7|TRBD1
TGTGCCATCAGGGGACAGGACTCCTACGAGCAGTACTTC
CAIRGQDSYEQYF
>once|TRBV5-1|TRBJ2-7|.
TGCGCCAGCAGCTTGGGCGTCGAGAGGGTGGGGTTCGAGCAGTACTTC
CASSLGVERVGFEQYF
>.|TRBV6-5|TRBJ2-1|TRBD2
TGTGCCAGCATACGCATTAGCGGGAGTGTTGAGCAGTTCTTC
CASIRISGSVEQFF
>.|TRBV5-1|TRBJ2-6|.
TGCGCCAGCACACAGGGCTCTGGGGCCAACGTCCTGACTTTC
CASTQGSGANVLTF
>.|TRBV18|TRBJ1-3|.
TGTGCCAGCTCAAGACAGGACTCTGGAAACACCATATATTTT
CASSRQDSGNTIYF
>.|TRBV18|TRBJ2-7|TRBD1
TGTGCCAGCTCACCCGACAGGGCCCCAGGGTACTTC
CASSPDRAPGYF
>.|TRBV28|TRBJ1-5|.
TGTGCCAGCAGTTGGGGGAATCAGCCCCAGCATTTT
CASSWGNQPQHF
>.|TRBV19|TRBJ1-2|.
TGTGCCAGTAGCGATGGGACCGCGTATGGCTACACCTTC
CASSDGTAYGYTF
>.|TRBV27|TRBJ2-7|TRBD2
TGTGCCAGCAGTTACCGGGACGGCTCGGCGGGAGTTTCCTACGAGCAGTACTTC
CASSYRDGSAGVSYEQYF
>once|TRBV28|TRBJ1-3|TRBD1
TGTGCCATCTGTGGGGGACAGGGCCCGTCCTCCTCTGGAAACACCATATATTTT
CAICGGQGPSSSGNTIYF
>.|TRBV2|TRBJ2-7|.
TGTGCCAGCAGCGGGGGAGACGGGCAGTACTTC
CASSGGDGQYF
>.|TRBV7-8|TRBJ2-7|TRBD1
TGTGCCAGCAGCCCCCGACAGGGGGCCGGCTACGAGCAGTACTTC
CASSPRQGAGYEQYF
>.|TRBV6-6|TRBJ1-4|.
TGTGCCAGCAGAGAGGGACCTTATGAAAAACTGTTTTTT
CASREGPYEKLFF
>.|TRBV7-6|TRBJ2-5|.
TGTGCCAGCAGCTTATTGGCTAGGGCCCAAGAGACCCAGTACTTC
CASSLLARAQETQYF
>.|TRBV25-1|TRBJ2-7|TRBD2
TGTGCCAGCTCCGTTAGCGGGGGACAAGGAGAGCAGTACTTC
CASSVSGGQGEQYF
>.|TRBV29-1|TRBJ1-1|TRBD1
TGCAGCGCCCGGACAGGGCTGGACACTGAAGCTTTCTTT
CSARTGLDTEAFF
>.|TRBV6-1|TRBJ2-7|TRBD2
TGTGCCAGCAGTGGCGGGACTAGCGGGTTCTACGAGCAGTACTTC
CASSGGTSGFYEQYF
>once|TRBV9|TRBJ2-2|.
TGTGCCAGCAGCGTATCGGGACAAAGCGGGGAGCTGTTTTTT
CASSVSGQSGELFF
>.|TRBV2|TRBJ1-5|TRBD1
TGTGCCAGCACCCTGGACCACGGACAGGGGGCGGTGAGCAATCAGCCCCAGCATTTT
CASTLDHGQGAVSNQPQHF
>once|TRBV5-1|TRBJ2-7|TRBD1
TGCGCCAGCAGCTTGGCCGGGACAGGGCAAGAGCAGTACTTC
CASSLAGTGQEQYF
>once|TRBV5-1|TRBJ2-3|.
TGCGCCAGCAGCTTTGCTACAGGCACAGATACGCAGTATTTT
CASSFATGTDTQYF
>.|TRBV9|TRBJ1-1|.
TGTGCCAGCAGCGTTAACAGGGTGGGAGACACTGAAGCTTTCTTT
CASSVNRVGDTEAFF